One T cell receptor beta chain is described in this entry. This entry is derived from a study of blood T cell repertoires in COVID-19. Only in-frame clones appear in the TCRdb table, and some are missing; sequencing was by immunoSEQ multiplex PCR. The table lists around 140,000 clones, approximately 86% of them singletons. V dropped 0 bases and J dropped 4 bases, with 11 bases sitting between them. This CDR3 spans 15 amino acids. The germline CDR1 and CDR2 sequences are LNHNV and YYDKDF (reference sequence). The receptor was derived from a woman in her thirties or forties who had been exposed to COVID-19. Sequences were obtained from PBMCs or T cells enriched from blood (not recorded which). The rearrangement joins TRBV15 to TRBJ2-3, with a weak D call TRBD2 (6 bases). The CDR3 loop is CATSRDAGMADTQYF. For the CDR3, the DNA is TGTGCCACCAGCAGAGATGCGGGGATGGCAGATACGCAGTATTTT.